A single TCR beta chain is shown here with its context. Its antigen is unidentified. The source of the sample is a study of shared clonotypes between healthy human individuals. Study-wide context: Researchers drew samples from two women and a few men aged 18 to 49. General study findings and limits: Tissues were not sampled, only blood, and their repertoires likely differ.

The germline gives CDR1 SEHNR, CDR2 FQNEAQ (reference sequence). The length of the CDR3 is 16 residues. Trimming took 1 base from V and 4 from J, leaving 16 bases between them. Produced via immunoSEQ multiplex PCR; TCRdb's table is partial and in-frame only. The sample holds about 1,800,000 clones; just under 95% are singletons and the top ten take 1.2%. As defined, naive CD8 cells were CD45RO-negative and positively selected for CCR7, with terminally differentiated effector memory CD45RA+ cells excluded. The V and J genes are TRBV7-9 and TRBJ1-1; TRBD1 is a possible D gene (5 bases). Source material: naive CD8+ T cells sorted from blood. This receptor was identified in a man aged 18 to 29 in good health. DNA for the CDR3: TGTGCCAGCAGCTTAGACCAGGGTCAATTTACCACTGAAGCTTTCTTT. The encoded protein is CASSLDQGQFTTEAFF.